This T cell receptor (beta chain) was retrieved from a study of CD8 T cells in Susac syndrome. Both CD4+ and CD8+ T cells were negatively isolated, and TEMRA cells underwent FACS enrichment. This CDR3 region has 14 residues. Germline loops: CDR1 SGHTA, CDR2 FQGTGA. V was cut by 5 bases and J by 5 bases, with 14 bases left in between. When the RNA was reverse transcribed, random hexamers were used with an input of about 0.5 to 1 ug. TCRdb ran MiXCR on the immunoSEQ multiplex PCR reads and lists one entry per CDR3 protein. Of 70,000 to 100,000 distinct CDR3 sequences listed, approximately 96% are singletons.

The source is a human donor with Susac syndrome. The chain uses TRBV7-3 and TRBJ2-3; TRBD1 or TRBD2 may be the D gene (5 bases each). Sequencing input: CD8+ T cells from PBMCs. In DNA form, the CDR3 reads TGTGCCAGCAGCCGGGACGGCGGTAGAGATACGCAGTATTTT. This gives the protein CASSRDGGRDTQYF. Full variable domain (remainder filled in from reference TRBV7-3 and TRBJ2-3): GAGVSQTPSNKVTEKGKYVELRCDPISGHTALYWYRQSLGQGPEFLIYFQGTGAADDSGLPNDRFFAVRPEGSVSTLKIQRTERGDSAVYLCASSRDGGRDTQYFGPGTRLTVL.